This TCR beta chain was retrieved from a study of T cells in Graves' hyperthyroidism and ophthalmopathy. The study's findings and limits: Ophthalmopathy stood apart from stable hyperthyroidism in a 13 V-J model.

The germline V gene encodes CDR1 MNHNS and CDR2 SASEGT. V was shortened by 6 bases and J by 7 bases, with 12 bases between the two germline ends. The CDR3 has 12 residues. RNA transcripts yielded amplified TCR beta CDR3 regions. In the first-round RT-PCR of the TCR CDR3, the HTBI primer set was used. TCRdb redid the calling of the multiplex PCR reads with MiXCR, one entry per CDR3 protein. The table lists about 660,000 distinct CDR3 sequences, roughly 45% of them singletons. Patients were excluded for uncontrolled infection, other autoimmune disease, pregnancy or lactation. As regards this clonotype: As yet, its antigen is unknown.

The rearrangement joins TRBV6-1 to TRBJ1-2; D is possibly TRBD1 (5 bases). The sequence was obtained from an adult man with Graves' disease, either hyperthyroidism or ophthalmopathy (not recorded which). The sequencing sample was made of peripheral blood or thyroid tissue (not recorded which). CDR3 amino acids: CASSQDGAGYTF. The CDR3 region has the DNA TGTGCCAGCAGCCAAGATGGGGCTGGCTACACCTTC.